The 29 T cell receptor beta chains below were found in one sample sequenced in a study of T cells in Graves' hyperthyroidism and ophthalmopathy. TCR beta CDR3 region amplification was performed from RNA transcripts. With the HTBI primer set, the TCR CDR3 went through a first round of RT-PCR. One entry per CDR3 protein results from TCRdb running MiXCR on the multiplex PCR reads. The table has 300,000 to 450,000 distinct CDR3 sequences, roughly 25% seen once; the top ten hold roughly 70%. Material for sequencing was blood. Receptors originate from a man aged 50 to 60 with Graves' hyperthyroidism.

The V and J genes are TRBV7-2 and TRBJ2-7, with a tentative D call TRBD2 (5 bases). V lost 3 bases and J lost 0, with 15 bases in between. CDR3 size: 16 residues. The germline V gene encodes CDR1 SGHTA and CDR2 FQGNSA. The CDR3 reads CASSFSEGLSSYEQYF. The CDR3, as DNA: TGTGCCAGCAGCTTTTCAGAGGGTTTAAGCTCCTACGAGCAGTACTTC.

This clonotype occurred a few times. The rearrangement links TRBV9 to TRBJ2-7; D is undetermined. Germline CDR1 and CDR2: SGDLS and YYNGEE. There are 12 residues in the CDR3. The V end was cut by 0 bases, the J end by 7 bases, with 8 bases between. The DNA for the CDR3 is TGTGCCAGCAGCGTAGCTGAAGGGGAGCAGTACTTC. Translated, it gives CASSVAEGEQYF.

The genes are TRBV19 and TRBJ1-2, with a tentative D call TRBD1 (6 bases). Germline V gives CDR1 LNHDA, CDR2 SQIVND (reference sequence). V gave up 6 bases and J gave up 8 bases, with 22 bases separating them. The CDR3 contains 15 residues. CDR3: CASRLTGVGGHGYTF. CDR3 sequence (DNA): TGTGCCAGTAGACTTACCGGTGTTGGGGGCCACGGCTACACCTTC.

This clonotype was seen more than once but under ten times. The V gene is TRBV27, the J gene TRBJ2-7, with D unclear. The germline CDR1 and CDR2 sequences are MNHEY and SMNVEV (reference sequence). V was pared by 3 bases and J by 3 bases, with 12 bases between. The length of the CDR3 is 14 residues. The CDR3 here is CASSFGPTNYEQYF. For the CDR3, the DNA is TGTGCCAGCAGTTTTGGGCCCACTAACTACGAGCAGTACTTC.

The chain has TRBV4-1 and TRBJ2-5, with TRBD2 identical over 9 bases. Germline V CDR1 and CDR2: MGHRA, YSYEKL. Trimming removed 0 bases from V and 4 bases from J; junction bases left unmatched: 6. The CDR3 is made up of 16 amino acids. Here the CDR3 reads CASSQDVAGVRETQYF. The CDR3 bases are TGCGCCAGCAGCCAAGATGTAGCGGGAGTTCGAGAGACCCAGTACTTC.

The J gene is TRBJ2-7, the V gene TRBV20-1; TRBD2 aligns across 7 bases. Per the germline V gene, CDR1 is DFQATT and CDR2 is SNEGSKA (reference sequence). The CDR3 has 13 amino acids. Losses at the gene ends were 6 bases for V and 2 bases for J; bases not matched to a gene: 7. In DNA form, the CDR3 reads TGCAGTGCCATAAAGCGGGAACCCTACGAGCAGTACTTC. This sequence encodes CSAIKREPYEQYF.

V is TRBV11-2 and J is TRBJ1-5; D is perhaps TRBD1 (5 bases). V lost 5 bases, J lost 9 bases, and 14 bases lay in between. CDR1 SGHAT and CDR2 FQNNGV come from the germline V gene. There are 13 residues in the CDR3. The CDR3 spells CASSPDRDRPQHF. CDR3 nucleotides: TGTGCCAGCAGCCCAGACAGAGATCGGCCCCAGCATTTT.

This clonotype was recorded a few times. The CDR3 spells CASSRGPEGEKLFF. CDR3 nucleotides: TGTGCCAGCAGTAGGGGACCCGAAGGCGAAAAACTGTTTTTT. V usage is TRBV11-1 and J usage is TRBJ1-4, with D possibly being TRBD1 (5 bases). Trimming left V 6 bases short and J 8 bases short, with 16 bases between. Germline CDR1 and CDR2: SGHAT and FQDESV (reference sequence). There are 14 residues in the CDR3. The full variable domain, rest sourced from reference TRBV11-1 and TRBJ1-4, is EAEVAQSPRYKITEKSQAVAFWCDPISGHATLYWYRQILGQGPELLVQFQDESVVDDSQLPKDRFSAERLKGVDSTLKIQPAELGDSAMYLCASSRGPEGEKLFFGSGTQLSVL.

This chain connects TRBV20-1 to TRBJ1-2; no clear D. Germline V CDR1 and CDR2: DFQATT, SNEGSKA (reference sequence). V lost 7 bases and J lost 2, with 8 bases in between. CDR3 length: 11 residues. The CDR3 coding sequence is TGCAGTGGGAGGGTGAACTATGGCTACACCTTC. Encoded protein: CSGRVNYGYTF.

The chain employs TRBV5-6 and TRBJ2-6, with 13 bases fitting TRBD2. This CDR3 is 19 amino acids long. J was trimmed by 1 base and V by 4 bases; bases with no gene match: 8. Germline CDR1 reads SGHDT; CDR2 reads YYEEEE. This CDR3 is CASSPGLAGVGSGANVLTF. CDR3 DNA: TGTGCCAGCAGCCCCGGACTAGCGGGAGTCGGATCTGGGGCCAACGTCCTGACTTTC.

CDR3 residues: CASSQVPGRAGNTIYF. In nucleotides, the CDR3 is TGCGCCAGCAGCCAAGTCCCAGGGAGGGCTGGAAACACCATATATTTT. The gene calls are TRBV4-1 and TRBJ1-3, with D perhaps TRBD1 (5 bases). The V end was cut by 1 base, the J end by 2 bases, with 12 bases between. The V gene's germline CDR1 is MGHRA and CDR2 YSYEKL. The CDR3 consists of 16 residues.

Regarding this clonotype: This may stem from a read error, because a much larger clone lies one nucleotide away. The rearrangement links TRBV11-3 to TRBJ2-7, with 7 bases lining up with TRBD2. The CDR3 has 12 amino acids. V was pared by 8 bases and J by 0 bases, with 1 base of the junction left unmatched. Germline CDR1 is SGHNT and CDR2 is YENEEA. The CDR3 sequence is CASGGSSYEQYF. The CDR3 bases are TGTGCCAGCGGCGGGAGCTCCTACGAGCAGTACTTC.

As to this clonotype: With a much larger clone just one base away, this may be a read error. The chain carries TRBV28 and TRBJ1-2; D is ambiguous. V was cut by 11 bases and J by 8 bases, with 18 bases left in between. Looked up from germline, CDR1 is MDHEN and CDR2 is SYDVKM. The CDR3 has 12 amino acids. The DNA for the CDR3 is TGTGCCGGCAATCCTTCTAAAGGGGGCTACACCTTC. Translated: CAGNPSKGGYTF.

The chain uses TRBV7-2 and TRBJ1-4; D perhaps matches TRBD1 (5 bases). CDR1 and CDR2 from the germline V gene are SGHTA and FQGNSA. V dropped 2 bases and J dropped 4 bases, with 11 bases sitting between them. There are 15 residues in the CDR3. DNA of the CDR3: TGTGCCAGCAGCTTAAGGGGAGGTGATAATGAAAAACTGTTTTTT. This sequence encodes CASSLRGGDNEKLFF.

The chain employs TRBV11-3 and TRBJ2-7, with 13 bases identical to TRBD2. Germline-derived CDR1 and CDR2 are SGHNT and YENEEA. The CDR3 has 15 residues. Trimming took 5 bases from V and 5 from J; bases not matched to a gene: 6. CDR3 protein: CASSRGLAGDDEQYF. Written as DNA, the CDR3 is TGTGCCAGCAGCCGAGGACTAGCGGGAGACGACGAGCAGTACTTC.

This clonotype was counted ten times or more. The V call is TRBV28, the J call TRBJ2-7; 7 nucleotides align to TRBD2. V shed 5 bases and J 2 bases; nucleotides not matched to a gene: 9. CDR3 length equals 15 residues. Germline V gene sequence: CDR1 MDHEN, CDR2 SYDVKM. In DNA form, the CDR3 reads TGTGCCAGCAGTAAAGACGGACTAGGTCCCTACGAGCAGTACTTC. Amino acids: CASSKDGLGPYEQYF.

This clonotype has more than one count but fewer than ten. The chain is built from TRBV27 and TRBJ1-5; the D gene is possibly TRBD1 (5 bases). CDR3 size: 13 residues. V was trimmed by 3 bases and J by 5 bases, leaving 8 bases between them. Germline assignment: CDR1 MNHEY and CDR2 SMNVEV (reference sequence). CDR3 in amino acids: CASSFDRYQPQHF. The CDR3 bases are TGTGCCAGCAGTTTTGACAGATATCAGCCCCAGCATTTT.

This clonotype has ten or more counts. J is TRBJ2-5 and V is TRBV11-2; 7 bases fit TRBD2. The trim removed 5 bases at V and 5 bases at J, leaving 8 bases unmatched. This CDR3 has 14 amino acids. Germline CDR1 is SGHAT and CDR2 is FQNNGV. CDR3 amino acids: CASSRAGAYETQYF. The CDR3 DNA reads TGTGCCAGCAGCCGGGCGGGAGCTTATGAGACCCAGTACTTC.

This clonotype was seen ten or more times. The rearrangement links TRBV7-3 to TRBJ1-1; D not resolved. Germline V gives CDR1 SGHTA, CDR2 FQGTGA. V was pared by 2 bases and J by 4 bases, with 8 bases between. The CDR3 has 13 amino acids. CDR3 in DNA: TGTGCCAGCAGCTTAGGAGGAGCCACTGAAGCTTTCTTT. Amino acids: CASSLGGATEAFF.

J is TRBJ1-5 and V is TRBV19, with D perhaps TRBD1 (5 bases). CDR1 is LNHDA and CDR2 is SQIVND in the germline V gene (reference sequence). The CDR3 has 14 amino acids. V lost 7 bases to trimming and J lost 2 bases, with 12 bases between them. Written as DNA, the CDR3 is TGTGCCAGTATGTTTCTGGGGGGCAATCAGCCCCAGCATTTT. This codes for CASMFLGGNQPQHF.

This clonotype showed up just a few times. The junction does not match germline at one end; this may be a read error. This chain links TRBV29-1 with TRBJ2-1; D may be TRBD1 (6 bases). Germline V CDR1 and CDR2: SQVTM, ANQGSEA. CDR3 length: 14 amino acids. The chain's CDR3 is CSVEGQGRSNEQFF. Written as DNA, the CDR3 is TGCAGCGTGGAAGGTCAGGGGAGATCAAATGAGCAGTTCTTC.

The chain carries TRBV5-1 and TRBJ1-6, with TRBD1 as a possible D gene (6 bases). The V and J ends lost 4 bases and 2 bases respectively, with 13 bases between them. Germline V gene sequence: CDR1 SGHRS, CDR2 YFSETQ. This CDR3 has 16 residues. CDR3 residues: CASSRHRDTYNSPLHF. In DNA, the CDR3 is TGCGCCAGCAGCAGGCACCGGGACACCTATAATTCACCCCTCCACTTT.

The chain carries TRBV11-2 and TRBJ2-7, with a tentative D call TRBD2 (6 bases). V dropped 3 bases and J dropped 6 bases, with 15 bases sitting between them. The length of the CDR3 is 14 residues. Per germline, CDR1 SGHAT and CDR2 FQNNGV. The DNA of the CDR3 is TGTGCCAGCAGCTTTAATTCGGGGGACGGCGAGCAGTACTTC. Translation: CASSFNSGDGEQYF.

This clonotype occurred many times. The genes are TRBV15 and TRBJ2-7; the match to TRBD1 covers 9 bases. The germline gives CDR1 LNHNV, CDR2 YYDKDF (reference sequence). CDR3 size: 14 residues. V lost 5 bases and J lost 6; bases outside the gene matches: 8. CDR3 sequence: CATSAHRTGAEQYF. In nucleotides, the CDR3 is TGTGCCACCAGCGCACACCGGACAGGGGCCGAGCAGTACTTC.

This clonotype was detected many times. CDR3 loop: CASRTSVSSYEQYF. The CDR3, as DNA: TGTGCCAGCAGGACTAGCGTAAGCTCCTACGAGCAGTACTTC. The rearrangement joins TRBV2 to TRBJ2-7; the match to TRBD2 covers 8 bases. Germline V CDR1 and CDR2: SNHLY, FYNNEI. With V trimmed by 6 bases and J by 0 bases, 4 bases remained unmatched. The CDR3 runs to 14 residues.

This clonotype was seen just once. A single base separates this from a much larger clone, so it may be a read error. The genes are TRBV11-2 and TRBJ2-1, with 9 nucleotides matching TRBD2. The J call is uncertain, as TRBJ2-7 better fits the DNA end. Germline V gene data show CDR1 as SGHAT and CDR2 as FQNNGV. There are 16 residues in the CDR3. The CDR3 loop is CASRTTSGLDYNEQYF. The CDR3 nucleotides are TGTGCCAGCAGGACAACTAGCGGGTTAGACTACAATGAGCAGTACTTC.

Concerning this clonotype itself: The junction differs from germline at one of its ends, possibly a read error. The chain recombines TRBV28 with TRBJ2-1; no reliable D call. The CDR3 consists of 14 residues. Germline assignment: CDR1 MDHEN and CDR2 SYDVKM. The CDR3 spells CAGSFYAGDNEQFF. The CDR3 bases are TGTGCCGGCAGTTTTTACGCTGGAGACAATGAGCAGTTCTTC. Combining the CDR3 with reference TRBV28 and TRBJ2-1 gives the whole variable domain DVKVTQSSRYLVKRTGEKVFLECVQDMDHENMFWYRQDPGLGLRLIYFSYDVKMKEKGDIPEGYSVSREKKERFSLILESASTNQTSMYLCAGSFYAGDNEQFFGPGTRLTVL.

As DNA, the CDR3 is TGTGCCAGCTCACCAGATACAGGGGATCGGCCCCAGCATTTT. Encoded protein: CASSPDTGDRPQHF. This chain connects TRBV18 to TRBJ1-5; 7 bases match TRBD1. Per germline, CDR1 KGHSH and CDR2 LQKENI. CDR3 length equals 14 residues. The V gene end was trimmed by 2 bases and the J gene end by 9 bases; junction bases not matched to a gene: 7. Full variable domain (outside the CDR3, taken from reference TRBV18 and TRBJ1-5): NAGVMQNPRHLVRRRGQEARLRCSPMKGHSHVYWYRQLPEEGLKFMVYLQKENIIDESGMPKERFSAEFPKEGPSILRIQQVVRGDSAAYFCASSPDTGDRPQHFGDGTRLSIL.

This clonotype turned up a few times. The chain links TRBV19 to TRBJ2-6, with D possibly matching TRBD1 (6 bases). The CDR3 loop spans 15 amino acids. V gave up 9 bases and J gave up 2 bases, with 14 bases separating them. Germline lookup yields CDR1 LNHDA and CDR2 SQIVND (reference sequence). The CDR3 is CASSLDSPGANVLTF. CDR3 DNA: TGTGCCAGCTCCTTGGACAGCCCTGGGGCCAACGTCCTGACTTTC. Complete variable domain (other parts from reference TRBV19 and TRBJ2-6): DGGITQSPKYLFRKEGQNVTLSCEQNLNHDAMYWYRQDPGQGLRLIYYSQIVNDFQKGDIAEGYSVSREKKESFPLTVTSAQKNPTAFYLCASSLDSPGANVLTFGAGSRLTVL.